This T cell receptor (beta chain) was sequenced in a study of blood T cell repertoires in COVID-19. Study information: Both acute and convalescent COVID-19 samples were obtained from the United States, Italy and Spain.

The assay was immunoSEQ multiplex PCR, and TCRdb's table has in-frame clones only and misses some. The sample includes about 24,000 clones, 75% to 90% of them seen just once. V shed 3 bases and J shed 4 bases, with 7 bases lying between them. The germline CDR1 and CDR2 sequences are SGHVS and FQNEAQ. This CDR3 is 14 amino acids long. Sequencing was done on a sample of peripheral blood. The rearrangement joins TRBV7-8 to TRBJ1-6; maybe TRBD1 (6 bases). This receptor was obtained from a woman in her 70s with active COVID-19. The CDR3 is CASSFTGYNSPLHF. The DNA for the CDR3 is TGTGCCAGCAGCTTCACAGGGTATAATTCACCCCTCCACTTT. The full variable domain, rest sourced from reference TRBV7-8 and TRBJ1-6, is GAGVSQSPRYKVAKRGQDVALRCDPISGHVSLFWYQQALGQGPEFLTYFQNEAQLDKSGLPSDRFFAERPEGSVSTLKIQRTQQEDSAVYLCASSFTGYNSPLHFGNGTRLTVT.